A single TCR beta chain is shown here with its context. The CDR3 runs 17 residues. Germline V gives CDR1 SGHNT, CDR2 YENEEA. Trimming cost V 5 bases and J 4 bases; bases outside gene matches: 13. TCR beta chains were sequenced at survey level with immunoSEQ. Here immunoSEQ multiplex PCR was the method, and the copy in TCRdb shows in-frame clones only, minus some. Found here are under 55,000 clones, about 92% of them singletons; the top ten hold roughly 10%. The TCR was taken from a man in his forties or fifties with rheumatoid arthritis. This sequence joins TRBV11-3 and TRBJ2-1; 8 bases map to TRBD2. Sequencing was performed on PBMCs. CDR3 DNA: TGTGCCAGCAGCCCAGGAGCGGGAGTTGAGGTATACAATGAGCAGTTCTTC. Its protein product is CASSPGAGVEVYNEQFF.